The present T cell receptor (beta chain) was sequenced within a study of identifying expanded T cells in peripheral blood. The J segment lost 2 bases and the V segment lost 7 bases, leaving 9 bases of the junction unmatched. This CDR3 contains 15 residues. Looked up from germline, CDR1 is MNHGY and CDR2 is SVAAGI. The method was immunoSEQ multiplex PCR; TCRdb's version includes in-frame clones alone and lacks a portion of them. The table has 50,000 to 65,000 clones, around 90% seen once. Collection occurred without any documented infections or immune events in donors. Findings of the study overall: Technical replicates showed approximately 1.2 changed clones; two weeks 15 to 20; four weeks 19. Variance in clone template counts between approximately two-week samples significantly increased with total template count across all healthy donors.

Only a few counts were recorded for this clone. What it binds is unknown. The V call is TRBV6-9, the J call TRBJ1-2, with TRBD1 matching 8 bases. Sequencing was done on a sample of blood. The source is a person between 18 and 70 years old in good health. The CDR3 coding sequence is TGTGCCAGCATTGCAGGGGGCTTAGCGAACTATGGCTACACCTTC. Translating gives CASIAGGLANYGYTF.